These 5 T cell receptor beta chains were all obtained from the same sample, sequenced in a study of T-cell reconstitution after alpha-beta-depleted transplantation in children. Library preparation (for TCRbeta) was performed with unique molecular identifiers. TCRdb called the PCR reads again in MiXCR, with one record for every CDR3 protein. There are 250,000 to 300,000 distinct CDR3 sequences in the sample; over 9.5% occur only once, and less than 9% lies in the top ten. Sequencing was performed on PBMCs, taken before TCRalphabeta/CD19-depleted stem cell transplant. These receptor sequences come from a boy younger than two with acute myeloid leukemia, due to receive a stem cell transplant.

This clonotype was observed at least ten times. The chain recombines TRBV4-1 with TRBJ2-3, with 10 bases that match TRBD2. Germline assignment: CDR1 MGHRA and CDR2 YSYEKL. V lost 0 bases and J lost 5; bases outside the gene matches: 8. The CDR3 runs to 17 residues. The CDR3 region has the DNA TGCGCCAGCAGCCAAGAGGGACTAGCGTTCTCAGAAGATACGCAGTATTTT. Translation: CASSQEGLAFSEDTQYF.

Worth noting for this clonotype: The junction departs from germline at one end; a sequencing error may be responsible. J is TRBJ1-2 and V is TRBV12-5, with D perhaps matching TRBD1 (5 bases). CDR1 is LGHNT, CDR2 FRNRAP, per germline. The CDR3 is made up of 16 amino acids. CDR3 residues: CASGLVGTRDDYGHTF. DNA for the CDR3: TGTGCTAGTGGTTTGGTAGGGACTCGGGACGACTATGGCCACACCTTC.

This clonotype has a count of ten or more. The chain joins TRBV28 to TRBJ1-5; no firm D call. Germline V gives CDR1 MDHEN, CDR2 SYDVKM. The CDR3 is 13 residues long. Trimming took off 10 bases at V and 0 bases at J, with 10 bases between the two ends. The CDR3 reads CATQPHSNQPQHF. The CDR3 coding sequence is TGTGCCACCCAGCCCCATAGCAATCAGCCCCAGCATTTT.

Many counts were recorded for this clonotype. The chain employs TRBV6-1 and TRBJ2-2, with 7 bases lining up with TRBD2. Germline CDR1 reads MNHNS; CDR2 reads SASEGT. With V trimmed by 3 bases and J by 6 bases, 1 base remained unmatched. CDR3 length: 13 amino acids. CDR3 nucleotide sequence: TGTGCCAGCAGTGAGGGGAGGGCCGGGGAGCTGTTTTTT. It translates to CASSEGRAGELFF.

This clonotype was observed many times. The chain couples TRBV5-4 to TRBJ2-3; D is unclear. V lost 4 bases and J lost 2, with 14 bases in between. The CDR3 spans 15 residues. The V gene's germline CDR1 is SGHNT and CDR2 YYREEE (reference sequence). This CDR3 reads CASSQEIAFTDTQYF. DNA for the CDR3: TGTGCCAGCAGCCAAGAGATAGCCTTCACAGATACGCAGTATTTT.